The 27 T cell receptor beta chains below all came from one sample that was sequenced in a study of beta chain features in type 1 diabetes. The investigators reverse transcribed all of the isolated RNA, so they sequenced expressed TCRB transcripts. Repertoires were generated with immunoSEQ multiplex PCR, while TCRdb's copy carries only in-frame clones and drops some. The data contain about 230,000 clones, over 7.5% of them seen just once; the ten biggest clones take up under 0.045%. The sample consisted of naive CD4+ T cells from blood. The receptors were sampled from a woman between 18 and 29 years old in good health.

Turning to this clone: One junction end disagrees with the germline gene, perhaps due to a read error. The chain couples TRBV2 to TRBJ1-5, with TRBD1 matching over 8 bases. CDR1 SNHLY and CDR2 FYNNEI come from the germline V gene. The CDR3 has 12 residues. In DNA, the CDR3 is TGTGCCAGCAGTGCAAGACAGGGGACATTGGATTTT. Translation: CASSARQGTLDF.

The table lists this clone with a count of one. CDR3 sequence: CASSTDGGTHNEQFF. DNA of the CDR3: TGTGCCAGTAGTACCGACGGGGGGACCCACAATGAGCAGTTCTTC. The chain uses TRBV19 and TRBJ2-1, with TRBD2 matching over 7 bases. V lost 4 bases and J lost 5; bases outside the gene matches: 8. The CDR3 length is 15 residues. Germline V gene lookup returns CDR1 LNHDA and CDR2 SQIVND (reference sequence).

This clone was counted only a few times. Written as DNA, the CDR3 is TGTGCCAGCAGCCCAGCTGGCCGGGGAAATGGCTACACCTTC. Translation: CASSPAGRGNGYTF. V and J are TRBV9 and TRBJ1-2; D is unclear. This CDR3 spans 14 amino acids. Germline CDR1 reads SGDLS; CDR2 reads YYNGEE. V was shortened by 4 bases and J by 6 bases, with 16 bases between the two germline ends.

This clone occurred a few times. The chain links TRBV6-5 to TRBJ2-1; the D gene is possibly TRBD2 (5 bases). The CDR3 length is 15 residues. V was trimmed by 0 bases and J by 2 bases, leaving 8 bases between them. CDR1 MNHEY and CDR2 SVGAGI come from the germline V gene. CDR3 sequence: CASSYSGVPYNEQFF. Written as DNA, the CDR3 is TGTGCCAGCAGTTACTCCGGGGTTCCCTACAATGAGCAGTTCTTC.

This clone was detected only a few times. This rearrangement joins TRBV7-9 to TRBJ2-3; TRBD2 matches 12 bases. This CDR3 contains 16 residues. CDR1 and CDR2 (germline): SEHNR, FQNEAQ (reference sequence). V dropped 5 bases and J dropped 3; count of bases not matched to a gene: 6. The CDR3 loop reads CASSPGLAGPTDTQYF. CDR3 coding DNA: TGTGCCAGCAGCCCCGGACTAGCGGGACCGACAGATACGCAGTATTTT.

This sequence joins TRBV19 and TRBJ2-1, with TRBD2 as a possible D gene (5 bases). The CDR3 spans 16 residues. CDR1 LNHDA and CDR2 SQIVND come from the germline V gene (reference sequence). The germline V and J ends were trimmed by 1 base and 0 bases, with 10 bases remaining between them. The DNA of the CDR3 is TGTGCCAGTAGTATAGGAGGGATACTCTCCTACAATGAGCAGTTCTTC. Protein sequence: CASSIGGILSYNEQFF. Looking up the rest from reference TRBV19 and TRBJ2-1 gives the full variable domain: DGGITQSPKYLFRKEGQNVTLSCEQNLNHDAMYWYRQDPGQGLRLIYYSQIVNDFQKGDIAEGYSVSREKKESFPLTVTSAQKNPTAFYLCASSIGGILSYNEQFFGPGTRLTVL.

The chain is built from TRBV6-5 and TRBJ1-2; weak D call: TRBD1 (6 bases). Looked up from germline, CDR1 is MNHEY and CDR2 is SVGAGI. Trimming took 0 bases from V and 8 from J, leaving 19 bases between them. This CDR3 is 16 amino acids long. The CDR3 sequence is CASSYSRVTGGVGYTF. The CDR3 DNA reads as TGTGCCAGCAGTTACTCGAGAGTGACAGGTGGAGTGGGCTACACCTTC.

In its sample, this clone was seen a few times. V is TRBV5-1 and J is TRBJ1-5; possible D gene TRBD1, 5 bases. Germline V CDR1 and CDR2: SGHRS, YFSETQ. The V and J ends lost 0 bases and 7 bases respectively, with 14 bases between them. The CDR3 runs to 15 residues. The CDR3 DNA reads TGCGCCAGCAGCTTGGCTGGGGGAGGAGGGCAGCCCCAGCATTTT. Translation gives CASSLAGGGGQPQHF.

The CDR3 DNA is TGCGCCAGCAGCTTGGGACAGGATGATCAGCCCCAGCATTTT. Translation: CASSLGQDDQPQHF. J is TRBJ1-5 and V is TRBV5-1; tentatively, D is TRBD1 (6 bases). The CDR3 is made up of 14 amino acids. V was pared by 0 bases and J by 5 bases, with 9 bases between. Germline loops: CDR1 SGHRS, CDR2 YFSETQ.

The rearrangement uses TRBV11-2 and TRBJ2-7; D is perhaps TRBD2 (7 bases). The CDR3 covers 16 residues. With 4 bases removed from V and 1 base from J, the gap between germline ends came to 17 bases. Looked up from germline, CDR1 is SGHAT and CDR2 is FQNNGV. This CDR3 reads CASSSTGGPSSYEQYF. The CDR3 region has the DNA TGTGCCAGCAGCTCCACCGGGGGGCCCTCTTCCTACGAGCAGTACTTC. The entire variable domain, with the rest obtained from reference TRBV11-2 and TRBJ2-7, is as follows: EAGVAQSPRYKIIEKRQSVAFWCNPISGHATLYWYQQILGQGPKLLIQFQNNGVVDDSQLPKDRFSAERLKGVDSTLKIQPAKLEDSAVYLCASSSTGGPSSYEQYFGPGTRLTVT.

The sample holds a few counts of this clone. The J gene is TRBJ2-2, the V gene TRBV7-9, with TRBD1 matching 9 bases. Unmatched junction bases numbered 10, after V lost 5 bases and J lost 3 bases. Germline V gene data show CDR1 as SEHNR and CDR2 as FQNEAQ (reference sequence). The CDR3 consists of 17 residues. Written as DNA, the CDR3 is TGTGCCAGCAGCAAGGGGACAGGGCTCATCTACACCGGGGAGCTGTTTTTT. Its translation: CASSKGTGLIYTGELFF.

Concerning this clone: An end of the junction differs from the germline gene, which may be a read error. J is TRBJ2-7 and V is TRBV11-3; 9 bases align to TRBD2. The CDR3 has 13 amino acids. Looked up from germline, CDR1 is SGHNT and CDR2 is YENEEA. CDR3 region: CACSRAGGYEQYF. CDR3 nucleotides: TGTGCCTGCAGTCGAGCGGGGGGCTACGAGCAGTACTTC.

The gene calls are TRBV4-1 and TRBJ2-6; 8 bases match TRBD1. The CDR3 sequence is 16 residues long. CDR1 MGHRA and CDR2 YSYEKL come from the germline V gene. V shed 11 bases, J shed 2 bases, and the junction held 11 bases outside the gene matches. CDR3 DNA: TGCGCCGCCGGAGCCCAGGGGGCTGCTGGGGCCAACGTCCTGACTTTC. Its translation is CAAGAQGAAGANVLTF.

A few counts support this clone. This sequence joins TRBV30 and TRBJ2-7; a weak D match, TRBD2 (6 bases). The CDR3 spans 13 residues. Between the trimmed V and J ends, which lost 3 bases and 6 bases, there was a span of 15 bases. Germline V lookup: CDR1 GTSNPN, CDR2 SVGIG (reference sequence). The CDR3 coding sequence is TGTGCCTGGAGCCATGGCGGGACGGGCGAGCAGTACTTC. Protein product: CAWSHGGTGEQYF. Combining the CDR3 with reference TRBV30 and TRBJ2-7 gives the whole variable domain SQTIHQWPATLVQPVGSPLSLECTVEGTSNPNLYWYRQAAGRGLQLLFYSVGIGQISSEVPQNLSASRPQDRQFILSSKKLLLSDSGFYLCAWSHGGTGEQYFGPGTRLTVT.

V usage is TRBV6-1 and J usage is TRBJ1-5, with D possibly TRBD1 on 5 matching bases. The CDR3 contains 17 residues. V was cut by 2 bases and J by 2 bases, with 16 bases left in between. CDR1 MNHNS and CDR2 SASEGT come from the germline V gene. The CDR3 DNA reads TGTGCCAGCAGTGAACTCGGGGGGAGTTCGGGCAATCAGCCCCAGCATTTT. The encoded protein is CASSELGGSSGNQPQHF.

The rearrangement uses TRBV7-6 and TRBJ2-2; TRBD1 agrees at 11 bases. J lost 6 bases, V lost 7 bases, and 7 bases had no gene match. Germline CDR1 reads SGHVS; CDR2 reads FNYEAQ. CDR3 length: 15 residues. DNA of the CDR3: TGTGCCAGCACCCTATGGGGACAGGGGGCCGGGGAGCTGTTTTTT. Protein product: CASTLWGQGAGELFF. The full variable domain, completed using reference TRBV7-6 and TRBJ2-2, is GAGVSQSPRYKVTKRGQDVALRCDPISGHVSLYWYRQALGQGPEFLTYFNYEAQQDKSGLPNDRFSAERPEGSISTLTIQRTEQRDSAMYRCASTLWGQGAGELFFGEGSRLTVL.

This clone has a handful of counts. The rearrangement joins TRBV9 to TRBJ1-6; D is undetermined. Germline V gene sequence: CDR1 SGDLS, CDR2 YYNGEE. Trimming cost V 0 bases and J 5 bases, with 6 bases left between them. The CDR3 sequence is 14 residues long. The CDR3 loop reads CASSVELNNSPLHF. The CDR3 nucleotides read TGTGCCAGCAGCGTAGAATTAAATAATTCACCCCTCCACTTT.

There are a few counts of this clone. The gene calls are TRBV30 and TRBJ1-1; D remains ambiguous. Germline CDR1 GTSNPN, CDR2 SVGIG (reference sequence). V was cut by 8 bases and J by 0 bases, with 10 bases left in between. The CDR3 is 12 residues long. CDR3 loop: CAGGRLNTEAFF. The CDR3 nucleotides read TGTGCCGGAGGGCGGCTGAACACTGAAGCTTTCTTT.

In this sample, this clone turned up a few times. The V and J genes are TRBV6-6 and TRBJ2-5; D might be TRBD1 (5 bases). Germline loops: CDR1 MNHNY, CDR2 SVGAGI (reference sequence). CDR3 length equals 14 residues. V lost 0 bases, J lost 7 bases, and 12 bases lay in between. The CDR3 DNA is TGTGCCAGCAGTTACTCCTCAGCCCAGGGGACCCAGTACTTC. Translated: CASSYSSAQGTQYF.

This clone was found a few times. The chain has TRBV5-1 and TRBJ2-1; D perhaps matches TRBD2 (6 bases). Germline CDR1 is SGHRS and CDR2 is YFSETQ. This CDR3 contains 16 residues. Trimming took off 0 bases at V and 2 bases at J, with 12 bases between the two ends. CDR3 DNA sequence: TGCGCCAGCAGCTTGGTTGGAGGGGAGACCTACAATGAGCAGTTCTTC. Translating gives CASSLVGGETYNEQFF. Variable domain in full (rest from reference TRBV5-1 and TRBJ2-1): KAGVTQTPRYLIKTRGQQVTLSCSPISGHRSVSWYQQTPGQGLQFLFEYFSETQRNKGNFPGRFSGRQFSNSRSEMNVSTLELGDSALYLCASSLVGGETYNEQFFGPGTRLTVL.

The chain couples TRBV6-5 to TRBJ2-3; D possibly corresponds to TRBD2 (6 bases). The V gene's germline CDR1 is MNHEY and CDR2 SVGAGI. The V and J ends lost 8 bases and 2 bases respectively, with 8 bases between them. The CDR3 covers 12 residues. The CDR3 DNA follows: TGTGCCAGCCGGGACTTCACAGATACGCAGTATTTT. It is translated as CASRDFTDTQYF.

The J gene is TRBJ2-2, the V gene TRBV2, with D possibly TRBD2 on 6 matching bases. The CDR3 runs to 15 residues. V was pared by 3 bases and J by 5 bases, with 13 bases between. CDR1 is SNHLY, CDR2 FYNNEI, per germline. The CDR3 nucleotides are TGTGCCAGCAGTGAGTCCGGAGGGGTTACCGGGGAGCTGTTTTTT. This codes for CASSESGGVTGELFF.

The chain is built from TRBV19 and TRBJ2-7, with a possible D match to TRBD1 (6 bases). V lost 7 bases and J 2 bases, leaving 21 bases between the germline ends. Germline values: CDR1 LNHDA, CDR2 SQIVND (reference sequence). This CDR3 contains 16 residues. This CDR3 is CASNKKVGGAAYEQYF. DNA of the CDR3: TGTGCCAGTAATAAAAAGGTAGGGGGAGCGGCCTACGAGCAGTACTTC. Full variable domain (rest looked up from reference TRBV19 and TRBJ2-7): DGGITQSPKYLFRKEGQNVTLSCEQNLNHDAMYWYRQDPGQGLRLIYYSQIVNDFQKGDIAEGYSVSREKKESFPLTVTSAQKNPTAFYLCASNKKVGGAAYEQYFGPGTRLTVT.

This clone was detected a few times. CDR3 sequence reads: CASSLDSASNQPQHF. The CDR3 DNA reads as TGTGCCAGCAGTCTGGACAGTGCAAGCAATCAGCCCCAGCATTTT. V gene TRBV28 combines with J gene TRBJ1-5; a weak D match, TRBD1 (6 bases). The CDR3 spans 15 residues. Trimming shortened V by 5 bases and J by 1 base, and 12 bases separated the two germline ends. Germline V gene sequence: CDR1 MDHEN, CDR2 SYDVKM.

This clone was seen more than once but under ten times. J is TRBJ2-5 and V is TRBV2; 8 bases fit TRBD2. CDR1 and CDR2 (germline): SNHLY, FYNNEI. The CDR3 runs to 15 residues. V shed 4 bases, J shed 5 bases, and the junction held 9 bases outside the gene matches. CDR3 sequence reads: CASSVREGRGETQYF. The CDR3 DNA reads as TGTGCCAGCAGTGTTCGGGAGGGCCGGGGGGAGACCCAGTACTTC.

The genes are TRBV5-1 and TRBJ2-3; 8 bases line up with TRBD1. The CDR3 covers 16 residues. V was clipped by 0 bases and J by 2 bases; unmatched bases: 5. The germline V gene encodes CDR1 SGHRS and CDR2 YFSETQ. CDR3 DNA: TGCGCCAGCAGCTTGGGGCAGGGGGCAATCACAGATACGCAGTATTTT. Amino acids: CASSLGQGAITDTQYF.

Only a few counts were recorded for this clone. This chain links TRBV5-4 with TRBJ1-1; 8 nucleotides agree with TRBD1. Trimming at V came to 3 bases and at J to 3 bases, leaving 7 bases not matched to a gene. Germline CDR1 and CDR2: SGHNT and YYREEE (reference sequence). This CDR3 has 15 amino acids. DNA of the CDR3: TGTGCCAGCAGCTCTGGACAGGGTATGTACACTGAAGCTTTCTTT. Translating gives CASSSGQGMYTEAFF.